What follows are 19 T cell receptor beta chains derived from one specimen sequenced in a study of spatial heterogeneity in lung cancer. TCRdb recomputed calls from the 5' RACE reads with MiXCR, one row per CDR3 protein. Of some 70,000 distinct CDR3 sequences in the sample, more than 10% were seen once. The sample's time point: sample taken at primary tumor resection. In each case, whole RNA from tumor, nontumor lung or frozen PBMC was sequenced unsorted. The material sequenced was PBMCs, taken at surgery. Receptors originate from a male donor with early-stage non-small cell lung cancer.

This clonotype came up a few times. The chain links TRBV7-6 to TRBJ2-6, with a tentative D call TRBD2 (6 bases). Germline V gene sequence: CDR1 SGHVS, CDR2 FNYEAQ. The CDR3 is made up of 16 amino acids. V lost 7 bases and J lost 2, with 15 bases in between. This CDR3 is CASTPGTGAGANVLTF. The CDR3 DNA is TGTGCCAGCACCCCCGGGACTGGGGCTGGGGCCAACGTCCTGACTTTC.

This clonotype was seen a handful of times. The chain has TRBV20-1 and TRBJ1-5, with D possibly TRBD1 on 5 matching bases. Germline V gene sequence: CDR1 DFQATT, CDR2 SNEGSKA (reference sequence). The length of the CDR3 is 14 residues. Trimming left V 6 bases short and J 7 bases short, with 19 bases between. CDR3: CSAPGSGRGQPQHF. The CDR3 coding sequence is TGCAGTGCGCCGGGCTCCGGGAGGGGACAGCCCCAGCATTTT.

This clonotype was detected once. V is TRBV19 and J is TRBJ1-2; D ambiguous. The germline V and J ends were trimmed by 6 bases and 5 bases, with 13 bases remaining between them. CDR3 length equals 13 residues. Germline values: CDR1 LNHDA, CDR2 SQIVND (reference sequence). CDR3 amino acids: CASRSQPRYGYTF. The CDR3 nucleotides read TGTGCCAGTAGGAGTCAACCCCGGTATGGCTACACCTTC.

The CDR3 nucleotides read TGTGCCAGCAGCTTAGATCGCGGGCTCGCCACCTACAATGAGCAGTTCTTC. It translates to CASSLDRGLATYNEQFF. J is TRBJ2-1 and V is TRBV11-2; a possible D gene is TRBD2 (5 bases). CDR1 is SGHAT and CDR2 is FQNNGV in the germline V gene. V was cut by 0 bases and J by 2 bases, with 14 bases left in between. The CDR3 is 17 amino acids.

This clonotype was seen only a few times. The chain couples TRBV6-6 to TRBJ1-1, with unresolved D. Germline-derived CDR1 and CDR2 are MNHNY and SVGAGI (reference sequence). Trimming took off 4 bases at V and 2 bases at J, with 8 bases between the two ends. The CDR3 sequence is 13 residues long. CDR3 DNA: TGTGCCAGCAGTTCCCTGGGAAACACTGAAGCTTTCTTT. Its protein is CASSSLGNTEAFF.

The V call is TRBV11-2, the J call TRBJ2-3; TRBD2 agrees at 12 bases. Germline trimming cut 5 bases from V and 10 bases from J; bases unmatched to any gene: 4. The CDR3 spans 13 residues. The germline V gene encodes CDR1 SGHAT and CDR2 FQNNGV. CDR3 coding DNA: TGTGCCAGCAGCCGACTAGCGGGAGTGGCGCAGTATTTT. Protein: CASSRLAGVAQYF. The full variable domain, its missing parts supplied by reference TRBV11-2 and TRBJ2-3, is EAGVAQSPRYKIIEKRQSVAFWCNPISGHATLYWYQQILGQGPKLLIQFQNNGVVDDSQLPKDRFSAERLKGVDSTLKIQPAKLEDSAVYLCASSRLAGVAQYFGPGTRLTVL.

This chain's CDR3 is CASSQQLFYGYTF. The CDR3 DNA sequence: TGTGCCAGCAGCCAACAGCTCTTCTATGGCTACACCTTC. This chain uses TRBV14 with TRBJ1-2; no clear D gene. The CDR3 has 13 residues. Germline CDR1 reads SGHDN; CDR2 reads FVKESK. V was cut by 2 bases and J by 4 bases, with 8 bases left in between.

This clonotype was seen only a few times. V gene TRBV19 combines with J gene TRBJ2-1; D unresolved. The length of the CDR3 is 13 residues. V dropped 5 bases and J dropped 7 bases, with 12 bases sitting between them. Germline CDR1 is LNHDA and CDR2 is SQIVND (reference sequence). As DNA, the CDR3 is TGTGCCAGTAGTGACCTTTGGGGTAATGAGCAGTTCTTC. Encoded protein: CASSDLWGNEQFF. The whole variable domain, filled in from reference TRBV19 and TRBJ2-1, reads DGGITQSPKYLFRKEGQNVTLSCEQNLNHDAMYWYRQDPGQGLRLIYYSQIVNDFQKGDIAEGYSVSREKKESFPLTVTSAQKNPTAFYLCASSDLWGNEQFFGPGTRLTVL.

The chain's CDR3 is CASSIGGGRASNTQYF. In DNA form, the CDR3 reads TGTGCCAGTAGTATTGGCGGCGGGAGGGCATCAAATACGCAGTATTTT. The chain combines TRBV19 with TRBJ2-3; 9 positions match TRBD2. The CDR3 extends over 16 amino acids. The germline V gene has CDR1 LNHDA and CDR2 SQIVND (reference sequence). Trimming removed 3 bases from V and 7 bases from J; junction bases left unmatched: 11.

The CDR3 protein is CSARDLGKNTGELFF. In DNA, the CDR3 is TGCAGTGCTAGGGATCTAGGGAAAAACACCGGGGAGCTGTTTTTT. This chain uses TRBV20-1 with TRBJ2-2; no clear D. The V end lost 3 bases, the J end lost 2 bases, and 13 bases lay between the germline ends. Germline values: CDR1 DFQATT, CDR2 SNEGSKA (reference sequence). This CDR3 spans 15 amino acids.

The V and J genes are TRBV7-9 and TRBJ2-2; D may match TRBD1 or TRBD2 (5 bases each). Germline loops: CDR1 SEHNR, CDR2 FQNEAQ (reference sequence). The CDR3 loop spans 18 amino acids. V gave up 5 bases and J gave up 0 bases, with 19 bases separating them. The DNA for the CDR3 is TGTGCCAGCAGCCCCCCCCGGGGCAGGGAGACGAACACCGGGGAGCTGTTTTTT. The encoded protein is CASSPPRGRETNTGELFF.

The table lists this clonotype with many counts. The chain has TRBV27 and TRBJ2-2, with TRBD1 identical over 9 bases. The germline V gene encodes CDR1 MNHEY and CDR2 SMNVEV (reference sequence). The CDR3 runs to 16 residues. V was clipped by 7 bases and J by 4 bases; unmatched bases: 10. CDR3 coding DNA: TGTGCCAGCAAGTCACCGGGACAGGGTAGCACCGGGGAGCTGTTTTTT. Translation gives CASKSPGQGSTGELFF.

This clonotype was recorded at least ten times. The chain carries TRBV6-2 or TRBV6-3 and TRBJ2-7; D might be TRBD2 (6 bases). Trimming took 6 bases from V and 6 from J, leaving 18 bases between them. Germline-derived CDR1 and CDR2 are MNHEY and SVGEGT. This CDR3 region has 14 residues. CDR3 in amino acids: CASSSGLPYVEQYF. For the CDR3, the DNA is TGTGCCAGCAGCAGCGGGCTCCCTTACGTCGAGCAGTACTTC.

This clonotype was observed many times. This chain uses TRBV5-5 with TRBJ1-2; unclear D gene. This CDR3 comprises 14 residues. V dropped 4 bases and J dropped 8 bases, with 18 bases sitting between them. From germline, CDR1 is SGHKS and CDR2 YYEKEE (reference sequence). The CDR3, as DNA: TGTGCCAGCAGCGGCGAGCCTCAGGCCCCAGGCTACACCTTC. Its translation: CASSGEPQAPGYTF.

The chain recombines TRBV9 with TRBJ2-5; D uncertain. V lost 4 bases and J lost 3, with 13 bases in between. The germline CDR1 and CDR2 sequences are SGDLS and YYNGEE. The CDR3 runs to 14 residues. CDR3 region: CASSPRLEKETQYF. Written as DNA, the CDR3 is TGTGCCAGCAGCCCCCGATTGGAAAAAGAGACCCAGTACTTC.

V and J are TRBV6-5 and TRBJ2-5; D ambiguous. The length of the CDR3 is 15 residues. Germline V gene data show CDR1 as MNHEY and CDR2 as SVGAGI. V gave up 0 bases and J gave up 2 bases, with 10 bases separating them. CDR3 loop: CASSYSINEQETQYF. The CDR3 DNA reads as TGTGCCAGCAGTTACTCGATTAATGAGCAAGAGACCCAGTACTTC.

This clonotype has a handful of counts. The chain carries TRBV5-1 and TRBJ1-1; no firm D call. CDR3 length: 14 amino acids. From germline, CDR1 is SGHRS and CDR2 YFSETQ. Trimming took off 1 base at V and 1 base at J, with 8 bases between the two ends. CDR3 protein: CASSLKDSNTEAFF. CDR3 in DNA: TGCGCCAGCAGCTTGAAGGATTCGAACACTGAAGCTTTCTTT.

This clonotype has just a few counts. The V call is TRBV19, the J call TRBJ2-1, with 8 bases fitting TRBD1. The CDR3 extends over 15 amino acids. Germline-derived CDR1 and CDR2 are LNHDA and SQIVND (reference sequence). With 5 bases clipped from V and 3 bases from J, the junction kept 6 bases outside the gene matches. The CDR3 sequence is CASSARTGFYNEQFF. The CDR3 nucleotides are TGTGCCAGTAGTGCCCGGACAGGGTTCTACAATGAGCAGTTCTTC.

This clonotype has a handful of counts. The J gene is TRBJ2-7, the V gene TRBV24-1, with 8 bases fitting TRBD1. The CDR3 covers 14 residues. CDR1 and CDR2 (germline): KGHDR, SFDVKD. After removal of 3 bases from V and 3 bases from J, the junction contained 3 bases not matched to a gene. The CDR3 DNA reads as TGTGCCACCAGTGATCCTGGACAGGGCTACGAGCAGTACTTC. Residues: CATSDPGQGYEQYF.